This T cell receptor (beta chain) was observed in a study of blood T cell repertoires in COVID-19. Study at large: COVID-19 samples from acute and convalescent phases originated in the United States, Italy and Spain. PBMCs, B-cell-depleted T cells, or T cells were the source of the cDNA or gDNA that made up the material.

CDR1 and CDR2 (germline): SGDLS, YYNGEE. Trimming removed 1 base at V and 8 bases at J, with 9 bases between. CDR3 length: 12 amino acids. Original processing notes: Nucleated cell counts were estimated from reference gene primer amplification. Profiling relied on immunoSEQ multiplex PCR, and the TCRdb table lists in-frame clones only, not all of them. V, J and clone size are those of that table, while D and trimming were read from the DNA. The data show 120,000 to 150,000 clones, with around 83% seen just once and about 1.6% held by the top ten. The chain combines TRBV9 with TRBJ1-2; no clear D gene. The material sequenced was peripheral blood. The source is a human donor in a cohort sampled during active COVID-19. CDR3: CASSVPRPGYTF. Written as DNA, the CDR3 is TGTGCCAGCAGCGTACCGCGTCCGGGCTACACCTTC.